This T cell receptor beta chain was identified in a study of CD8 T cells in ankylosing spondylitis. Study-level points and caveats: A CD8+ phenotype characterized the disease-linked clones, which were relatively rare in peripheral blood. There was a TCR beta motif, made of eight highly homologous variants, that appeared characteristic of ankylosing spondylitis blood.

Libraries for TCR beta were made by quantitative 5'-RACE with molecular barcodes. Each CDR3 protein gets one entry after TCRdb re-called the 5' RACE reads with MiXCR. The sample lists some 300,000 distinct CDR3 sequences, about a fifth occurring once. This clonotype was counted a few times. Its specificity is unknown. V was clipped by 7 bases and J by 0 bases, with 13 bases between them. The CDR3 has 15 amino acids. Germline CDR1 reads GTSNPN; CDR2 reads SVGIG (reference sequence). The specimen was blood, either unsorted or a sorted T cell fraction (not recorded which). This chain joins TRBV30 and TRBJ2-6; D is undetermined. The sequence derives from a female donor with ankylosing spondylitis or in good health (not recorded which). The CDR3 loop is CALTAQSSGANVLTF. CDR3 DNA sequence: TGTGCCTTGACGGCTCAGAGCTCTGGGGCCAACGTCCTGACTTTC.